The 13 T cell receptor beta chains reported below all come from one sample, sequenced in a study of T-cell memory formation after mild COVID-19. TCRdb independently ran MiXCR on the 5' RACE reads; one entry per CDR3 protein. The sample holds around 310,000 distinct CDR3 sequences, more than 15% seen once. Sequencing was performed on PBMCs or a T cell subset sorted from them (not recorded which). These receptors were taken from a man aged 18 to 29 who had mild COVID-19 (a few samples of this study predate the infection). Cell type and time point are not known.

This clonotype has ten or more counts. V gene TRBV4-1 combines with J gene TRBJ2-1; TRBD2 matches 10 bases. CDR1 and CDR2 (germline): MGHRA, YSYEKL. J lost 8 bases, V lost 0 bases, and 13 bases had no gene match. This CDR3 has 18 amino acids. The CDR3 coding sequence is TGCGCCAGCAGCCAAGAGACGGAGAGCGGGGGGGCCCGGTATGAGCAGTTCTTC. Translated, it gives CASSQETESGGARYEQFF.

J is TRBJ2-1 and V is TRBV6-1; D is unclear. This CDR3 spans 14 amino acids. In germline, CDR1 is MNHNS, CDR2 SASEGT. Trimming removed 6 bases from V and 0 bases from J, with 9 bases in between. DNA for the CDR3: TGTGCCAGCAGAACGGAGAGCTCCTACAATGAGCAGTTCTTC. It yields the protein CASRTESSYNEQFF.

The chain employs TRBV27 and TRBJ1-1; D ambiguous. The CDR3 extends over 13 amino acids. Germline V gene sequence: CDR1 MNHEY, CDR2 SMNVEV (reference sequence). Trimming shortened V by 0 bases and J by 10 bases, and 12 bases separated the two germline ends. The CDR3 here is CASSLSREFPAFF. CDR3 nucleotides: TGTGCCAGCAGTTTATCGAGGGAATTCCCAGCTTTCTTT.

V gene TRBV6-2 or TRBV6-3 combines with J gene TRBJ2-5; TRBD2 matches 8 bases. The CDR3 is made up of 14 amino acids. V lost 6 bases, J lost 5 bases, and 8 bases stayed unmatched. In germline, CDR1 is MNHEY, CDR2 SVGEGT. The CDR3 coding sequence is TGTGCCAGCAGCCGACGGGAGGGGTTGGAGACCCAGTACTTC. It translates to CASSRREGLETQYF.

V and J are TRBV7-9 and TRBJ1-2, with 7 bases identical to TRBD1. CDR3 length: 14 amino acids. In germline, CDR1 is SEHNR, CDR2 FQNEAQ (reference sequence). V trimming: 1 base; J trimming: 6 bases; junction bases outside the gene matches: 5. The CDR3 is CASSLEWTGDGYTF. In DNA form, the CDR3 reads TGTGCCAGCAGCTTAGAATGGACAGGCGATGGCTACACCTTC.

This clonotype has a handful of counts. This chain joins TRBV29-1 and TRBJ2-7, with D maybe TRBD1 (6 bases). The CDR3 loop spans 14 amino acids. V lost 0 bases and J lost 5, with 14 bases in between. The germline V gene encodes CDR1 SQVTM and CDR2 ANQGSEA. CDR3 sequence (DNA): TGCAGCGTTGAAGAGCTGGGACACGAGAACGAGCAGTACTTC. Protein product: CSVEELGHENEQYF.

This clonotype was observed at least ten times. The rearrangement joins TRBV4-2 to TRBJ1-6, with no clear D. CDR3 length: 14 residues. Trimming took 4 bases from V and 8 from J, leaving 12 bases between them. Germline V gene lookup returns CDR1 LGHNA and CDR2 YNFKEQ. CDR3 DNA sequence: TGTGCCAGCAGCCCCGAGAACGGCGATTCACCCCTCCACTTT. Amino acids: CASSPENGDSPLHF.

The CDR3 spells CSPAGTSGEWEQYV. DNA of the CDR3: TGCAGTCCCGCCGGGACTAGCGGGGAATGGGAGCAGTACGTC. V gene TRBV20-1 combines with J gene TRBJ2-7, with TRBD2 identical over 13 bases. This CDR3 contains 14 residues. V lost 8 bases to trimming and J lost 7 bases; unmatched junction nucleotides: 11. Germline V gene sequence: CDR1 DFQATT, CDR2 SNEGSKA (reference sequence).

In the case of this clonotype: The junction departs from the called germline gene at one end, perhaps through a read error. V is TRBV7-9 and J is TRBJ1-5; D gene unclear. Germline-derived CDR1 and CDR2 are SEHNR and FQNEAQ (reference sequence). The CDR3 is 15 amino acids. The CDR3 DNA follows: TGTGCCAGCAGCTTAGCAGGTGGCCCCGATCAGCCCCAGAATTTT. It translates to CASSLAGGPDQPQNF.

This CDR3 is CASSLVRLAGGDIAKNIQYF. In DNA form, the CDR3 reads TGTGCCAGCAGCTTAGTGAGACTAGCGGGAGGGGATATTGCCAAAAACATTCAGTACTTC. The chain combines TRBV7-2 with TRBJ2-4; TRBD2 matches 14 bases. The length of the CDR3 is 20 residues. The V gene's germline CDR1 is SGHTA and CDR2 FQGNSA. J gave up 1 base and V 1 base, and 9 bases lay outside the gene matches.

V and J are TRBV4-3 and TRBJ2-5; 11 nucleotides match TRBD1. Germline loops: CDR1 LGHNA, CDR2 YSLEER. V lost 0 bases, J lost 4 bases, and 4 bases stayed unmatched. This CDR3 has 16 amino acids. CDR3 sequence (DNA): TGCGCCAGCAGCCAAGACTTGGGGACAGGGGGAGAGACCCAGTACTTC. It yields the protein CASSQDLGTGGETQYF.

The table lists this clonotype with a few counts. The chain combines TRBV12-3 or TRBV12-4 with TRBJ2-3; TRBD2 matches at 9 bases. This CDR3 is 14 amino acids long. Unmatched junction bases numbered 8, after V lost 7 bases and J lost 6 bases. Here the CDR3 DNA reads TGTGCCAGCACGTTTCGCGGGGGGGCGGATACGCAGTATTTT. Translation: CASTFRGGADTQYF.

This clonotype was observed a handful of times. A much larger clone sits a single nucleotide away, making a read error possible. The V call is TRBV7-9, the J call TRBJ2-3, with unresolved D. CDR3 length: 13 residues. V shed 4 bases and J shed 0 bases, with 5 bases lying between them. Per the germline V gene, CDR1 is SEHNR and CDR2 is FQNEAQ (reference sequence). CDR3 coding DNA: TGTGCCAGCAGCTCCTATAGCACAGATACGCAGTATTTT. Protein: CASSSYSTDTQYF.